Below are 32 T cell receptor beta chains sequenced from a single sample in a study of molecular identifiers for immune sequencing clone quantification. TCRdb processed the PCR reads anew with MiXCR; each CDR3 protein has one entry. The profile covers about half a million distinct CDR3 sequences, with roughly 26% appearing a single time and around 0.78% taken by the ten largest. Sequencing was done on a sample of naive CD8+ T cells from blood, with Jurkat cell RNA spiked in. Subset meaning: FACS-sorted CD8+CD4-CCR7+CD45RA+ naive T cells. These receptors were collected from a human donor in good health. Some libraries in this study had Jurkat cell RNA spiked in.

This clonotype came up many times. The chain joins TRBV28 to TRBJ2-7; 7 bases match TRBD2. In germline, CDR1 is MDHEN, CDR2 SYDVKM. Losses at the gene ends were 5 bases for V and 6 bases for J; bases not matched to a gene: 4. CDR3 length equals 12 residues. The CDR3 sequence: CASSAGEGEQYF. CDR3 nucleotide sequence: TGTGCCAGCAGTGCCGGGGAGGGCGAGCAGTACTTC.

This clonotype has just a few counts. A read error is possible here, since a much larger clone lies one base away. The chain links TRBV12-3 or TRBV12-4 to TRBJ2-3; the D gene is possibly TRBD2 (7 bases). The CDR3 totals 18 residues. The DNA of the CDR3 is TGTGCCAGCAGCCCCGGTTTTGGAGGGGGGGGGCTGGCAGATACGCAGTGTTTT. This encodes CASSPGFGGGGLADTQCF.

Note on this clonotype: This could be a read error, since a much larger clone is one nucleotide away. This chain links TRBV6-2 or TRBV6-3 with TRBJ2-2; tentatively, D is TRBD2 (5 bases). Germline CDR1 is MNHEY and CDR2 is SVGEGT. This CDR3 has 13 residues. This CDR3 reads CASSYLLTGELVF. CDR3 nucleotide sequence: TGTGCCAGCAGCTATCTCCTGACCGGGGAGCTGGTTTTT.

This clonotype occurred a few times. This chain joins TRBV27 and TRBJ1-2, with TRBD1 identical over 9 bases. Per germline, CDR1 MNHEY and CDR2 SMNVEV (reference sequence). CDR3 size: 15 residues. V lost 5 bases, J lost 0 bases, and 4 bases stayed unmatched. Here the CDR3 DNA reads TGTGCCAGCAGTATAGGGACAGGGACTAACTATGGCTACACCTTC. Amino acid sequence: CASSIGTGTNYGYTF.

The rearrangement links TRBV27 to TRBJ1-6; no reliable D call. The ends were cut back, 2 bases at V and 9 bases at J, with 8 bases in the middle. The CDR3 extends over 13 amino acids. Germline loops: CDR1 MNHEY, CDR2 SMNVEV (reference sequence). CDR3 sequence reads: CASSLGYGSPLHF. The CDR3 region has the DNA TGTGCCAGCAGTTTAGGGTACGGTTCACCCCTCCACTTT.

This clonotype appeared a single time. A much larger clone is a single base away; this may be a read error. The CDR3 DNA reads as TGTGCCAGCAGCTGGGACGGGGGGCCGGTGAACACTGAAGCTTTCTTT. This sequence encodes CASSWDGGPVNTEAFF. V and J are TRBV5-6 and TRBJ1-1; D is possibly TRBD1 (6 bases). Germline V lookup: CDR1 SGHDT, CDR2 YYEEEE. V lost 3 bases and J lost 0, with 15 bases in between. The CDR3 totals 16 residues.

In the case of this clonotype: A single base separates this from a much larger clone, so it may be a read error. The V gene is TRBV4-3, the J gene TRBJ1-1, with D perhaps matching TRBD1 (5 bases). Germline V gives CDR1 LGHNA, CDR2 YSLEER. Trimming left V 0 bases short and J 5 bases short, with 13 bases between. There are 15 residues in the CDR3. The CDR3 loop reads CASSQDAGKVTEAFF. CDR3 DNA sequence: TGCGCCAGCAGCCAAGATGCAGGGAAAGTGACTGAAGCTTTCTTT.

This clonotype was detected many times. The gene calls are TRBV2 and TRBJ2-7; 11 positions match TRBD2. With V trimmed by 5 bases and J by 2 bases, 5 bases remained unmatched. This CDR3 is 15 amino acids long. Germline CDR1 reads SNHLY; CDR2 reads FYNNEI. The CDR3 sequence is CASSKTSGAPYEQYF. CDR3 DNA sequence: TGTGCCAGCAGTAAGACTAGCGGGGCGCCCTACGAGCAGTACTTC.

A remark on this clonotype: This may come from a read error, since a much larger clone is one base off. The chain combines TRBV5-3 with TRBJ1-1; no definite D call. TRBV5-3 is known as an ORF, though its function is uncertain. This CDR3 contains 13 residues. Between the trimmed V and J ends, which lost 8 bases and 6 bases, there was a span of 17 bases. The chain's CDR3 is CASSLTPSSEAFF. The CDR3 DNA sequence: TGTGCCAGCAGTCTGACCCCTAGCTCTGAAGCTTTCTTT.

On this clonotype itself: A read error may produce the germline difference seen at one junction end. The V gene is TRBV4-2, the J gene TRBJ1-4; D perhaps matches TRBD1 (5 bases). Germline CDR1 and CDR2: LGHNA and YNFKEQ. There are 16 residues in the CDR3. The CDR3 loop reads CASGQDSGTLEEKLFF. The CDR3 DNA is TGTGCCAGCGGCCAAGATTCTGGGACCCTTGAGGAAAAACTGTTTTTT.

A note on this clonotype: One base away lies a much larger clone, so this may be a sequencing read error. In this CDR3 the conserved last residue, phenylalanine or tryptophan, is missing, so a read error is likely. The rearrangement joins TRBV2 to TRBJ1-1; D remains unclear. V was shortened by 2 bases and J by 4 bases, with 14 bases between the two germline ends. The CDR3 consists of 15 residues. Per the germline V gene, CDR1 is SNHLY and CDR2 is FYNNEI. CDR3 protein: CASSESWRAGTEAFL. The DNA for the CDR3 is TGTGCCAGCAGTGAAAGTTGGAGGGCGGGCACTGAAGCTTTCCTT.

With respect to this clonotype: An end of the junction differs from the germline gene, which may be a read error. The chain is built from TRBV6-1 and TRBJ2-7; D remains unclear. The germline V gene has CDR1 MNHNS and CDR2 SASEGT. This CDR3 is 13 amino acids long. CDR3 amino acids: CASSDPSWTEQSF. Here the CDR3 DNA reads TGTGCCAGCAGTGACCCCTCGTGGACCGAGCAGTCCTTC.

This clonotype was seen more than once but under ten times. The J gene is TRBJ1-1, the V gene TRBV5-1; D perhaps matches TRBD1 (6 bases). Between the trimmed V and J ends, which lost 3 bases and 3 bases, there was a span of 12 bases. In germline, CDR1 is SGHRS, CDR2 YFSETQ. The CDR3 consists of 14 residues. This CDR3 reads CASSWRGADTEAFF. The DNA for the CDR3 is TGCGCCAGCAGCTGGAGGGGGGCGGACACTGAAGCTTTCTTT.

The V gene is TRBV24-1, the J gene TRBJ2-1, with TRBD2 matching over 13 bases. Losses at the gene ends were 8 bases for V and 7 bases for J; bases not matched to a gene: 4. The germline V gene has CDR1 KGHDR and CDR2 SFDVKD. The length of the CDR3 is 14 residues. The CDR3 DNA reads as TGTGCCACCACCCGGACTAGCGGGAGTAATGAGCAGTTCTTC. Protein product: CATTRTSGSNEQFF.

The chain recombines TRBV19 with TRBJ2-2; no reliable D call. Between the trimmed V and J ends, which lost 5 bases and 1 base, there was a span of 11 bases. The CDR3 covers 15 residues. CDR1 is LNHDA, CDR2 SQIVND, per germline (reference sequence). The CDR3 nucleotides are TGTGCCAGTAGTTCCGATAACTGGAACACCGGGGAGCTGTTTTTT. Protein: CASSSDNWNTGELFF.

V and J are TRBV19 and TRBJ2-7; possibly TRBD1 for D (6 bases). Trimming pared 3 bases from V and 7 bases from J, leaving 22 bases between. The germline gives CDR1 LNHDA, CDR2 SQIVND (reference sequence). There are 16 residues in the CDR3. For the CDR3, the DNA is TGTGCCAGTAGTATCCGGACAGCACCGTACTCCGAGGAGCAGTACTTC. Translation: CASSIRTAPYSEEQYF.

This clonotype was recorded many times. The chain carries TRBV28 and TRBJ1-4; D not certain. V lost 6 bases and J lost 7, with 18 bases in between. The CDR3 spans 15 residues. Germline V gene data show CDR1 as MDHEN and CDR2 as SYDVKM. The CDR3 nucleotides are TGTGCCAGCAGAGCTACCGGGCCGTGGACTGAAAAACTGTTTTTT. Its translation: CASRATGPWTEKLFF.

The V call is TRBV7-9, the J call TRBJ2-1, with 13 positions matching TRBD2. With V trimmed by 2 bases and J by 9 bases, 10 bases remained unmatched. The CDR3 is 17 residues long. Germline V lookup: CDR1 SEHNR, CDR2 FQNEAQ (reference sequence). The CDR3 nucleotides are TGTGCCAGCAGCTTAATCACTAGCGGGGGGGCCTTCGGTGAGCAGTTCTTC. Its protein is CASSLITSGGAFGEQFF. Complete variable domain (other parts from reference TRBV7-9 and TRBJ2-1): DTGVSQNPRHKITKRGQNVTFRCDPISEHNRLYWYRQTLGQGPEFLTYFQNEAQLEKSRLLSDRFSAERPKGSFSTLEIQRTEQGDSAMYLCASSLITSGGAFGEQFFGPGTRLTVL.

The CDR3 reads CASSLISNQPQHF. The CDR3 DNA sequence: TGTGCCAGCAGTTTAATTAGCAATCAGCCCCAGCATTTT. V and J are TRBV28 and TRBJ1-5; D is ambiguous. Germline-derived CDR1 and CDR2 are MDHEN and SYDVKM. The CDR3 length is 13 residues. Trimming took 2 bases from V and 0 from J, leaving 2 bases between them. Combining the CDR3 with reference TRBV28 and TRBJ1-5 gives the whole variable domain DVKVTQSSRYLVKRTGEKVFLECVQDMDHENMFWYRQDPGLGLRLIYFSYDVKMKEKGDIPEGYSVSREKKERFSLILESASTNQTSMYLCASSLISNQPQHFGDGTRLSIL.

V and J are TRBV6-5 and TRBJ2-2; perhaps D is TRBD1 or TRBD2 (5 bases each). Germline values: CDR1 MNHEY, CDR2 SVGAGI. The V gene lost 0 bases and the J gene lost 3 bases, with 8 bases spanning the gap. The CDR3 is 15 amino acids. In DNA form, the CDR3 reads TGTGCCAGCAGTTACTCGCTGGGGGACACCGGGGAGCTGTTTTTT. This codes for CASSYSLGDTGELFF.

This chain connects TRBV20-1 to TRBJ2-3, with 10 bases fitting TRBD2. Germline CDR1 is DFQATT and CDR2 is SNEGSKA (reference sequence). This CDR3 is built from 16 residues. With 6 bases clipped from V and 0 bases from J, the junction kept 9 bases outside the gene matches. In nucleotides, the CDR3 is TGCAGTGCCCCGTGGGAGCGGGGGGGAAGCACAGATACGCAGTATTTT. This encodes CSAPWERGGSTDTQYF.

The chain employs TRBV4-3 and TRBJ2-3; 8 bases fit TRBD2. V was clipped by 2 bases and J by 8 bases; unmatched bases: 15. CDR1 is LGHNA, CDR2 YSLEER, per germline. The length of the CDR3 is 17 residues. The CDR3 DNA follows: TGCGCCAGCAGCCAACATAGCGGGGACCTAATCAGGGGTACGCAGTATTTT. Its translation is CASSQHSGDLIRGTQYF.

The V gene is TRBV20-1, the J gene TRBJ2-7; tentative D call: TRBD1 (6 bases). V lost 6 bases and J 2 bases, leaving 17 bases between the germline ends. This CDR3 contains 14 residues. CDR1 is DFQATT, CDR2 SNEGSKA, per germline (reference sequence). Written as DNA, the CDR3 is TGCAGTGCCCACCCACCGGGACATCCCTACGAGCAGTACTTC. Translated, it gives CSAHPPGHPYEQYF.

This clonotype turned up a few times. The chain has TRBV4-1 and TRBJ2-7; TRBD1 might be the D (5 bases). V lost 1 base and J lost 5, with 15 bases in between. CDR3 length: 15 amino acids. CDR1 MGHRA and CDR2 YSYEKL come from the germline V gene. The CDR3 nucleotides read TGCGCCAGCAGCCAAGCGGAAGGGGTTCGGGACGAGCAGTACTTC. Its protein product is CASSQAEGVRDEQYF.

The chain uses TRBV7-3 and TRBJ1-5; possibly TRBD1 for D (5 bases). V lost 1 base to trimming and J lost 1 base, with 8 bases between them. Germline V gene data show CDR1 as SGHTA and CDR2 as FQGTGA. CDR3 length equals 15 residues. The CDR3 DNA reads as TGTGCCAGCAGCTTAATGGGGGGAAGCAATCAGCCCCAGCATTTT. Its translation: CASSLMGGSNQPQHF.

A single count supports this clonotype. This sequence may be a read error, since a much larger clone differs from it by one base. This chain links TRBV29-1 with TRBJ2-1; D is perhaps TRBD1 or TRBD2 (5 bases each). The V and J ends lost 6 bases and 0 bases respectively, with 12 bases between them. In germline, CDR1 is SQVTM, CDR2 ANQGSEA. This CDR3 is built from 14 residues. CDR3 DNA sequence: TGCAGCGTCAATATAGGGACCTCCTACAATGAGCAGTTCTTC. Encoded protein: CSVNIGTSYNEQFF.

The genes are TRBV20-1 and TRBJ2-3; 13 nucleotides align to TRBD2. From germline, CDR1 is DFQATT and CDR2 SNEGSKA (reference sequence). V dropped 5 bases and J dropped 4; count of bases not matched to a gene: 15. This CDR3 spans 18 amino acids. In nucleotides, the CDR3 is TGCAGTGCTGGACAAACCACGCGGACTAGCGGGAGCGCAGATACGCAGTATTTT. It is translated as CSAGQTTRTSGSADTQYF.

The table lists this clonotype with many counts. The genes are TRBV7-9 and TRBJ1-1; TRBD1 is a possible D gene (5 bases). The CDR3 spans 15 residues. Germline assignment: CDR1 SEHNR and CDR2 FQNEAQ (reference sequence). V shed 5 bases and J shed 2 bases, with 15 bases lying between them. The CDR3 sequence: CASSVDSSLNTEAFF. The CDR3 DNA reads TGTGCCAGCAGCGTAGACAGCAGTCTAAACACTGAAGCTTTCTTT.

V is TRBV12-3 or TRBV12-4 and J is TRBJ1-5, with D unclear. V lost 7 bases and J 2 bases, leaving 15 bases between the germline ends. The CDR3 sequence is 15 residues long. Here the CDR3 DNA reads TGTGCCAGCACCAAAGACCCGGCGGGCAATCAGCCCCAGCATTTT. Translating it yields CASTKDPAGNQPQHF.

As to this clonotype: Because it lacks the conserved phenylalanine or tryptophan at the end, this CDR3 is likely a read error. The V gene is TRBV7-3, the J gene TRBJ2-2, with D tentatively TRBD1 (5 bases). Germline CDR1 is SGHTA and CDR2 is FQGTGA. Trimming cost V 6 bases and J 2 bases, with 10 bases left between them. The CDR3 extends over 14 amino acids. The CDR3 bases are TGTGCCAGCAGTAGTGGACACAACACCGGGGAGCTGTTTCTT. Translation gives CASSSGHNTGELFL.

This clonotype was detected a few times. The V gene is TRBV27, the J gene TRBJ2-3, with 13 bases matching TRBD2. CDR3 length: 16 residues. Germline V gene lookup returns CDR1 MNHEY and CDR2 SMNVEV (reference sequence). J gave up 8 bases and V 3 bases, and 8 bases lay outside the gene matches. The DNA for the CDR3 is TGTGCCAGCAGTTTTGGACTAGCGGGAGTCGCAGCTACGCAGTATTTT. Amino acids: CASSFGLAGVAATQYF.

Turning to this clonotype: This may come from a read error, since a much larger clone is one base off. The genes are TRBV20-1 and TRBJ2-7; D uncertain. The germline CDR1 and CDR2 sequences are DFQATT and SNEGSKA (reference sequence). The germline V and J ends were trimmed by 3 bases and 2 bases, with 8 bases remaining between them. This CDR3 is 12 amino acids long. CDR3 nucleotides: TGCAGTGCTAGTGCTGCCGCCTACGAGCAGTACTTC. This translates into CSASAAAYEQYF.